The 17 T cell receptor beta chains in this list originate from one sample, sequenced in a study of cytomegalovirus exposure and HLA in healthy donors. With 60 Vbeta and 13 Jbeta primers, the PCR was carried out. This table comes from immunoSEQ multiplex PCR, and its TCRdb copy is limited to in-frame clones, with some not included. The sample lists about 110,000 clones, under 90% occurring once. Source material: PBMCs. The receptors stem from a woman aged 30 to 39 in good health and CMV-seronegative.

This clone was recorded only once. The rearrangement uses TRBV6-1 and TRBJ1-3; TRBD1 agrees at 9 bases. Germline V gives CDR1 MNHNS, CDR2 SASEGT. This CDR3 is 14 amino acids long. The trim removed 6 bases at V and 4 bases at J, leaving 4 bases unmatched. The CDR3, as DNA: TGTGCCAGCAGCGCCGACAGGGGGGGAAACACCATATATTTT. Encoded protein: CASSADRGGNTIYF.

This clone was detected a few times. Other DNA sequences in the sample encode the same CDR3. The CDR3 loop reads CASSVLRELSDEQFF. The CDR3 bases are TGTGCCAGCAGCGTATTGCGGGAATTAAGCGATGAGCAGTTCTTC. The chain uses TRBV9 and TRBJ2-1, with D possibly being TRBD2 (6 bases). CDR3 length: 15 residues. With 1 base removed from V and 8 bases from J, the gap between germline ends came to 16 bases. Germline V gene data show CDR1 as SGDLS and CDR2 as YYNGEE. Together with reference TRBV9 and TRBJ2-1, the CDR3 gives the full variable domain: DSGVTQTPKHLITATGQRVTLRCSPRSGDLSVYWYQQSLDQGLQFLIQYYNGEERAKGNILERFSAQQFPDLHSELNLSSLELGDSALYFCASSVLRELSDEQFFGPGTRLTVL.

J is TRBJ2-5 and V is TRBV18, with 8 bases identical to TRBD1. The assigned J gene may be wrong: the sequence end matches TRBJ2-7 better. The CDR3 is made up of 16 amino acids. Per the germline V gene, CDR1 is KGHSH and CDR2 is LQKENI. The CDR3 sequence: CASSPSSSGGGYEQYF. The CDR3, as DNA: TGTGCCAGCTCACCGTCCTCCTCAGGGGGCGGCTACGAGCAGTACTTC.

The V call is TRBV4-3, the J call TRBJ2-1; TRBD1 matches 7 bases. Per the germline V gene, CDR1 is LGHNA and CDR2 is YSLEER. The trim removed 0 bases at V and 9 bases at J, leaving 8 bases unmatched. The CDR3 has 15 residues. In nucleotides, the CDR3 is TGCGCCAGCAGCCAAGACCGCGTAGGGGGCTTTGAGCAGTTCTTC. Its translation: CASSQDRVGGFEQFF.

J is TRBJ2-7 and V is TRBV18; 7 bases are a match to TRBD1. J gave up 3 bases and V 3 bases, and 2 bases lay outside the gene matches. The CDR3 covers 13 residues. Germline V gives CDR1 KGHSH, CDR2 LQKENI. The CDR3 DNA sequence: TGTGCCAGCTCACCGACAGGGAGCTACGAGCAGTACTTC. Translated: CASSPTGSYEQYF. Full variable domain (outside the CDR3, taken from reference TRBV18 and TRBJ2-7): NAGVMQNPRHLVRRRGQEARLRCSPMKGHSHVYWYRQLPEEGLKFMVYLQKENIIDESGMPKERFSAEFPKEGPSILRIQQVVRGDSAAYFCASSPTGSYEQYFGPGTRLTVT.

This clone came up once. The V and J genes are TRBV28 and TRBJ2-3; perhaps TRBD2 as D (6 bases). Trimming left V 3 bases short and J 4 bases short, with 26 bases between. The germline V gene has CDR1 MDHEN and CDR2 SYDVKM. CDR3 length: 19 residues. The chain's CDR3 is CASSLPKRRGRWGADTQYF. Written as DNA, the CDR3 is TGTGCCAGCAGTTTGCCAAAACGCCGGGGACGGTGGGGGGCAGATACGCAGTATTTT.

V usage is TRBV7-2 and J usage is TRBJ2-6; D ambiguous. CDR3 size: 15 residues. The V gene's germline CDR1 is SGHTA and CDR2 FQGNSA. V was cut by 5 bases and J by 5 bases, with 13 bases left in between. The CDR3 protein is CASSRERSRANVLTF. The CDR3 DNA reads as TGTGCCAGCAGCCGAGAGAGGAGCCGGGCCAACGTCCTGACTTTC.

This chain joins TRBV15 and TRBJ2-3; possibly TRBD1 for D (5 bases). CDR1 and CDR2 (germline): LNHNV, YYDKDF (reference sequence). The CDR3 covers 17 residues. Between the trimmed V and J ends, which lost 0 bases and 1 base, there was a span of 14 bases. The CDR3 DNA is TGTGCCACCAGCAGAGACTTGCTCCAGGGTGGCACAGATACGCAGTATTTT. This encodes CATSRDLLQGGTDTQYF.

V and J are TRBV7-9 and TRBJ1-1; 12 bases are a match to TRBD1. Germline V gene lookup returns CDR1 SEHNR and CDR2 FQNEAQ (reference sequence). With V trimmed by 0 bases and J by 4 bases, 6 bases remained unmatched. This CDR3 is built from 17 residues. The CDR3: CASSLAGTGGGGTEAFF. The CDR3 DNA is TGTGCCAGCAGCTTAGCCGGGACAGGGGGCGGGGGCACTGAAGCTTTCTTT.

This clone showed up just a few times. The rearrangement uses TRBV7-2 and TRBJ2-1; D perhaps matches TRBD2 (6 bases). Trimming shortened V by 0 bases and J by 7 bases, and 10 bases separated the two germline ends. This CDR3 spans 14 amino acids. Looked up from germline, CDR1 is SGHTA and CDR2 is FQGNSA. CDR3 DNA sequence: TGTGCCAGCAGCTTAGCGTCTAGCGTAAATGAGCAGTTCTTC. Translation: CASSLASSVNEQFF.

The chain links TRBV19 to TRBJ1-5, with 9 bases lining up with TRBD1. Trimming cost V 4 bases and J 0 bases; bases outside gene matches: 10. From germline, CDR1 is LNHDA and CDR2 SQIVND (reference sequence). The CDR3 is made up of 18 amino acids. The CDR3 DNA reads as TGTGCCAGTAGTACCCAATTCGGGACAGGGCATAGCAATCAGCCCCAGCATTTT. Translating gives CASSTQFGTGHSNQPQHF.

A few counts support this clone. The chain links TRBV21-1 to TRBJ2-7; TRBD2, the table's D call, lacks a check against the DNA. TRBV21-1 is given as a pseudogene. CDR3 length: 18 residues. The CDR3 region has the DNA TGTGCCAGCAGCAAAGAGTGTCAGGCGGGCCTAAGCTCCTACGAGCAGTACTTC. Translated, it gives CASSKECQAGLSSYEQYF.

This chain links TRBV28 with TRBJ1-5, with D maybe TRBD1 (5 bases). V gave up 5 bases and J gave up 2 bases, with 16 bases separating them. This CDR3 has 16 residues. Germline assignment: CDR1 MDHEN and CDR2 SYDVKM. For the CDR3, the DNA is TGTGCCAGCAGTACGCAGGGTTTTAGGGGCAATCAGCCCCAGCATTTT. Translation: CASSTQGFRGNQPQHF. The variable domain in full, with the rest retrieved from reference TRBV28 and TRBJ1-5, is DVKVTQSSRYLVKRTGEKVFLECVQDMDHENMFWYRQDPGLGLRLIYFSYDVKMKEKGDIPEGYSVSREKKERFSLILESASTNQTSMYLCASSTQGFRGNQPQHFGDGTRLSIL.

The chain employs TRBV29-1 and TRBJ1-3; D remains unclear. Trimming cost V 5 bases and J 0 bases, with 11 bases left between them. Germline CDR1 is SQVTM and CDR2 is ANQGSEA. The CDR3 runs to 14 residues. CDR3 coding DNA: TGCAGCGTTAGGGAGAGCCACTCTGGAAACACCATATATTTT. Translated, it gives CSVRESHSGNTIYF. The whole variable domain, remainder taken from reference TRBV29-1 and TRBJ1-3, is SAVISQKPSRDICQRGTSLTIQCQVDSQVTMMFWYRQQPGQSLTLIATANQGSEATYESGFVIDKFPISRPNLTFSTLTVSNMSPEDSSIYLCSVRESHSGNTIYFGEGSWLTVV.

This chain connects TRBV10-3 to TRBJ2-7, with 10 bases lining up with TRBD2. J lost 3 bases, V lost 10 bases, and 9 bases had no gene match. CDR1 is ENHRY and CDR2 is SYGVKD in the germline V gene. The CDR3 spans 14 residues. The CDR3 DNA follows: TGTGCCACAAAGGAGCTAGCGGGAGACTACGAGCAGTACTTC. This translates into CATKELAGDYEQYF.

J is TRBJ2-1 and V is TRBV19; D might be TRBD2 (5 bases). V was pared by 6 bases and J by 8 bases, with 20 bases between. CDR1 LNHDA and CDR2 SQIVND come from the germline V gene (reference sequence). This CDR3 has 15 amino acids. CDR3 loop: CASRSGLTYGDEQFF. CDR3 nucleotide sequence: TGTGCCAGTAGGAGCGGACTGACCTACGGGGATGAGCAGTTCTTC.

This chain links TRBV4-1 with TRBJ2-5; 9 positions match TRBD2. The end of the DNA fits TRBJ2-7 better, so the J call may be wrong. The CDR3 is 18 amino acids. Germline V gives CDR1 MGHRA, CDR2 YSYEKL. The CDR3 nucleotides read TGCGCCAGCAGCCACCCCCGCCAGGGGCGGGAGGGCCACTACGAGCAGTACTTC. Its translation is CASSHPRQGREGHYEQYF.